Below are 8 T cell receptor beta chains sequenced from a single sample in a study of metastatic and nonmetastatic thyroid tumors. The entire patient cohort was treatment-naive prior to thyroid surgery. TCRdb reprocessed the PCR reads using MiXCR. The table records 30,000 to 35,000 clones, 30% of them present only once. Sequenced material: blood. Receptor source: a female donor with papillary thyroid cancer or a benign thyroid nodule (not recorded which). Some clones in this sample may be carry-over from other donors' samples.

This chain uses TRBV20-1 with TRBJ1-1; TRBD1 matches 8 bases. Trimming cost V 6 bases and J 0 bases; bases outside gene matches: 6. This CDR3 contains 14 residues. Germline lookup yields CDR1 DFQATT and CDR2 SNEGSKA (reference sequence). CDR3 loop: CSAPQGEMNTEAFF. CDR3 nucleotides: TGCAGTGCGCCACAGGGGGAGATGAACACTGAAGCTTTCTTT.

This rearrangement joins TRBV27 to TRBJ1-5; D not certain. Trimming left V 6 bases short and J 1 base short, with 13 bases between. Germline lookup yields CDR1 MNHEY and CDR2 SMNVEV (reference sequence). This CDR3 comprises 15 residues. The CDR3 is CASRPLGSSNQPQHF. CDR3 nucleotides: TGTGCCAGCAGACCTCTGGGGTCGAGCAATCAGCCCCAGCATTTT.

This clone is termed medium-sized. CDR3 region: CASSLVGGNEQFF. CDR3 sequence (DNA): TGCGCCAGCAGCTTGGTTGGAGGCAATGAGCAGTTCTTC. The V and J genes are TRBV5-1 and TRBJ2-1; tentative D call: TRBD2 (5 bases). This CDR3 is 13 amino acids long. The V end lost 0 bases, the J end lost 6 bases, and 7 bases lay between the germline ends. Germline V lookup: CDR1 SGHRS, CDR2 YFSETQ.

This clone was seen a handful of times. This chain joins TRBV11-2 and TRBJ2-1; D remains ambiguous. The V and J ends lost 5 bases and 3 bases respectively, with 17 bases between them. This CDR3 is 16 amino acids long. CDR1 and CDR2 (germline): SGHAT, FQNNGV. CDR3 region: CASSPTDGFVYNEQFF. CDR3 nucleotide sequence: TGTGCCAGCAGCCCGACCGACGGGTTTGTCTACAATGAGCAGTTCTTC.

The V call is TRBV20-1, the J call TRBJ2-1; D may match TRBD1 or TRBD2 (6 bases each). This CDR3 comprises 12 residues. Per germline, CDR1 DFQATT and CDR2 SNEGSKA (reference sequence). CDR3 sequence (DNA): TGCAGCAATAGGGGGAGCGGGCATGAGCAGTTCTTC. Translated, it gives CSNRGSGHEQFF.

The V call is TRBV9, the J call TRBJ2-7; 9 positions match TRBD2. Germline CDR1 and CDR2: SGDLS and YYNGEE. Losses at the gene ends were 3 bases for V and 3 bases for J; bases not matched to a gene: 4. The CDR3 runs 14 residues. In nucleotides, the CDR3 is TGTGCCAGCAGCGCTAGCGGGACGATCTACGAGCAGTACTTC. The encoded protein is CASSASGTIYEQYF.

The CDR3 reads CASHRQGFLYEQYF. The DNA for the CDR3 is TGTGCCAGTCACCGACAGGGGTTTCTCTACGAGCAGTACTTC. The rearrangement uses TRBV28 and TRBJ2-7, with 8 bases identical to TRBD1. This CDR3 spans 14 amino acids. The germline CDR1 and CDR2 sequences are MDHEN and SYDVKM. V trimming: 9 bases; J trimming: 3 bases; junction bases outside the gene matches: 10.

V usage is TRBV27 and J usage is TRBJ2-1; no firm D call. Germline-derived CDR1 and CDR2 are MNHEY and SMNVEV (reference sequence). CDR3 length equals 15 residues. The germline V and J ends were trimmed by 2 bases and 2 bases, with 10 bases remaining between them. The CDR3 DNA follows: TGTGCCAGCAGTTTAGGAGAACCCCCCTACAATGAGCAGTTCTTC. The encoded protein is CASSLGEPPYNEQFF.